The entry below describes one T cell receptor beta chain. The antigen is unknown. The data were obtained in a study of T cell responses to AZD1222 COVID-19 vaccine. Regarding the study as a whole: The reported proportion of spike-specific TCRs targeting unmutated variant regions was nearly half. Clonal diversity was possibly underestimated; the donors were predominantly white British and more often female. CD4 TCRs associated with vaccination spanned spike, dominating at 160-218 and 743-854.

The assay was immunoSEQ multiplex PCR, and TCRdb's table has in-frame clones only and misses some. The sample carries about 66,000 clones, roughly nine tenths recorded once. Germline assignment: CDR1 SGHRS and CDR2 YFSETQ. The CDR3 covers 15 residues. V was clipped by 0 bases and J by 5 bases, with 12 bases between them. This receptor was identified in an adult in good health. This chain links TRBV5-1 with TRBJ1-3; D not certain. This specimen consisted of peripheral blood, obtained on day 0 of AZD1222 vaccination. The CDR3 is CASSLDGSGRNTIYF. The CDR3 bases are TGCGCCAGCAGCTTGGATGGATCCGGGCGAAACACCATATATTTT.